This T cell receptor beta chain derives from a study of T cells of healthy individuals. This clonotype was found many times. TCRdb reprocessed the 5' RACE reads with MiXCR, giving one entry per CDR3 protein. Here the sample spans 65,000 to 90,000 distinct CDR3 sequences, roughly 5% being singletons. CDR3 size: 15 residues. CDR1 is LGHNA and CDR2 is YNFKEQ in the germline V gene. Trimming took 1 base from V and 2 from J; bases not matched to a gene: 2. This clonotype was obtained from a female donor in good health. V usage is TRBV4-2 and J usage is TRBJ2-1; 7 bases align to TRBD2. CDR3 DNA: TGTGCCAGCAGCCAAGGGGAGGGAGCCTACAATGAGCAGTTCTTC. Protein sequence: CASSQGEGAYNEQFF.